The 20 T cell receptor beta chains below all came from one sample that was sequenced in a study of T cells in Graves' hyperthyroidism and ophthalmopathy. Amplified TCR beta CDR3 regions derived from RNA transcripts. First-round RT-PCR of the TCR CDR3 relied on the HTBI primer set. TCRdb analysed the multiplex PCR reads with MiXCR anew, one entry per CDR3 protein. The repertoire holds roughly 500,000 distinct CDR3 sequences, with roughly 46% as singletons. Sequences were obtained from peripheral blood or thyroid tissue (not recorded which). All receptors derive from an adult woman with Graves' disease, either hyperthyroidism or ophthalmopathy (not recorded which).

The sample holds many counts of this clonotype. The V call is TRBV5-1, the J call TRBJ1-4; TRBD1 is a possible D gene (6 bases). V was shortened by 3 bases and J by 8 bases, with 14 bases between the two germline ends. In germline, CDR1 is SGHRS, CDR2 YFSETQ. The CDR3 is 14 residues long. The DNA for the CDR3 is TGCGCCAGCAGCTCACTGACAGGAGGGGAAAAACTGTTTTTT. Protein sequence: CASSSLTGGEKLFF.

This clonotype was counted many times. The rearrangement joins TRBV20-1 to TRBJ2-7; 7 positions agree with TRBD2. After removal of 6 bases from V and 7 bases from J, the junction contained 12 bases not matched to a gene. CDR3 length: 13 residues. Germline V gives CDR1 DFQATT, CDR2 SNEGSKA (reference sequence). CDR3 bases: TGCAGTGCCCGTGTGGCGGGAGCGGTAGAGCAGTACTTC. It specifies CSARVAGAVEQYF.

This clonotype was picked up many times. The chain uses TRBV7-3 and TRBJ2-6; unclear D gene. Trimming took off 6 bases at V and 0 bases at J, with 6 bases between the two ends. CDR1 SGHTA and CDR2 FQGTGA come from the germline V gene. The CDR3 is 14 residues long. This CDR3 is CASRKDSGANVLTF. CDR3 in DNA: TGTGCCAGCAGGAAGGACTCTGGGGCCAACGTCCTGACTTTC. The variable domain in full, completed from reference TRBV7-3 and TRBJ2-6, reads GAGVSQTPSNKVTEKGKYVELRCDPISGHTALYWYRQSLGQGPEFLIYFQGTGAADDSGLPNDRFFAVRPEGSVSTLKIQRTERGDSAVYLCASRKDSGANVLTFGAGSRLTVL.

V and J are TRBV24-1 and TRBJ2-2, with TRBD2 matching 7 bases. CDR1 KGHDR and CDR2 SFDVKD come from the germline V gene. J gave up 5 bases and V 11 bases, and 16 bases lay outside the gene matches. This CDR3 spans 16 amino acids. The chain's CDR3 is CASSRMAGGGTGELFF. For the CDR3, the DNA is TGTGCCAGCAGCCGAATGGCCGGGGGAGGGACCGGGGAGCTGTTTTTT.

This clonotype was observed many times. The chain joins TRBV2 to TRBJ1-2; possibly TRBD1 for D (5 bases). The CDR3 is made up of 14 amino acids. Germline V CDR1 and CDR2: SNHLY, FYNNEI. Trimming removed 3 bases at V and 9 bases at J, with 17 bases between. CDR3 region: CASSEGTWGVRYTF. CDR3 DNA: TGTGCCAGCAGTGAGGGGACCTGGGGGGTTCGCTACACCTTC.

This clonotype was recorded only once. The rearrangement links TRBV2 to TRBJ1-1; D remains ambiguous. The CDR3 covers 13 residues. Trimming left V 4 bases short and J 1 base short, with 7 bases between. Germline CDR1 SNHLY, CDR2 FYNNEI. The CDR3 reads CASSVEKNTEAFF. The CDR3 coding sequence is TGTGCCAGCAGTGTTGAGAAGAACACTGAAGCTTTCTTT.

The CDR3 loop reads CAIRDPYGYTF. In DNA form, the CDR3 reads TGTGCCATCCGGGACCCCTATGGCTACACCTTC. The chain is built from TRBV10-3 and TRBJ1-2; perhaps TRBD1 as D (5 bases). V lost 8 bases, J lost 4 bases, and 8 bases lay in between. This CDR3 spans 11 amino acids. The germline V gene encodes CDR1 ENHRY and CDR2 SYGVKD.

The rearrangement links TRBV6-5 to TRBJ1-1; D is unclear. Germline V gene sequence: CDR1 MNHEY, CDR2 SVGAGI. The CDR3 contains 12 residues. Trimming cost V 6 bases and J 10 bases, with 15 bases left between them. The CDR3 loop is CASSLILRTAFF. Here the CDR3 DNA reads TGTGCCAGCAGCCTGATCCTCAGGACAGCTTTCTTT.

The V and J genes are TRBV7-2 and TRBJ1-1; 7 bases are a match to TRBD1. V was clipped by 5 bases and J by 1 base; unmatched bases: 10. The germline V gene encodes CDR1 SGHTA and CDR2 FQGNSA. The CDR3 runs 16 residues. CDR3 in amino acids: CASSQLTGVSNTEAFF. The CDR3 region has the DNA TGTGCCAGCAGCCAACTTACAGGGGTTTCGAACACTGAAGCTTTCTTT.

The chain couples TRBV10-3 to TRBJ1-5; tentatively, D is TRBD1 (6 bases). Trimming left V 0 bases short and J 2 bases short, with 14 bases between. The germline CDR1 and CDR2 sequences are ENHRY and SYGVKD. The CDR3 runs to 17 residues. For the CDR3, the DNA is TGTGCCATCAGTGAGTCGGAAGACAGGATGGGCAATCAGCCCCAGCATTTT. This sequence encodes CAISESEDRMGNQPQHF.

Of note for this clonotype: This may stem from a read error, because a much larger clone lies one nucleotide away. The CDR3 carries no conserved terminal phenylalanine or tryptophan, so it likely arises from a read error. V usage is TRBV6-1 and J usage is TRBJ1-1; D remains unclear. V dropped 5 bases and J dropped 0 bases, with 13 bases sitting between them. Germline V gives CDR1 MNHNS, CDR2 SASEGT. CDR3 length equals 15 residues. The CDR3 nucleotides read TGTGCCAGCAGTTTAGCCGGCACACTGAACACTGAAGCTTTCTCT. It codes for CASSLAGTLNTEAFS.

The chain couples TRBV29-1 to TRBJ1-1, with D hard to call. V lost 1 base and J 4 bases, leaving 7 bases between the germline ends. The CDR3 totals 12 residues. Germline lookup yields CDR1 SQVTM and CDR2 ANQGSEA. CDR3 residues: CSVEVRGTEAFF. CDR3 nucleotide sequence: TGCAGCGTTGAAGTGCGGGGCACTGAAGCTTTCTTT.

The chain employs TRBV10-3 and TRBJ1-4; the D is unclear. The CDR3 has 13 amino acids. Trimming took 8 bases from V and 6 from J, leaving 13 bases between them. Germline V gene sequence: CDR1 ENHRY, CDR2 SYGVKD. The CDR3, as DNA: TGTGCCATCTTTGAGTCGCAGTATGAAAAACTGTTTTTT. Its translation: CAIFESQYEKLFF.

This chain connects TRBV24-1 to TRBJ2-5; possible D gene TRBD1, 6 bases. CDR1 is KGHDR, CDR2 SFDVKD, per germline. Trimming shortened V by 2 bases and J by 5 bases, and 14 bases separated the two germline ends. The CDR3 runs 15 residues. CDR3 region: CATSDSTQGKETQYF. The CDR3 bases are TGTGCCACCAGTGATTCCACTCAGGGGAAGGAGACCCAGTACTTC.

V usage is TRBV10-3 and J usage is TRBJ1-2; D remains unclear. The CDR3 is 14 amino acids. Germline V gene data show CDR1 as ENHRY and CDR2 as SYGVKD. V lost 2 bases and J 5 bases, leaving 12 bases between the germline ends. The CDR3 sequence: CAISERVEKYGYTF. The CDR3 DNA sequence: TGTGCCATCAGTGAGAGAGTAGAGAAATATGGCTACACCTTC.

Many counts were recorded for this clonotype. The genes are TRBV20-1 and TRBJ1-6; 7 positions match TRBD1. V lost 3 bases, J lost 7 bases, and 9 bases stayed unmatched. The length of the CDR3 is 15 residues. CDR1 and CDR2 (germline): DFQATT, SNEGSKA (reference sequence). This chain's CDR3 is CSASPAGTVNSPLHF. CDR3 bases: TGCAGTGCTAGCCCGGCCGGGACAGTCAATTCACCCCTCCACTTT.

This clonotype showed up many times. The chain couples TRBV10-2 to TRBJ1-2; TRBD1 is a possible D gene (5 bases). There are 12 residues in the CDR3. Trimming left V 7 bases short and J 5 bases short, with 11 bases between. Germline CDR1 is WSHSY and CDR2 is SAAADI. The CDR3 region is CASMTDAYGYTF. The CDR3 DNA follows: TGCGCCAGCATGACAGACGCGTATGGCTACACCTTC.

This clonotype was seen at least ten times. V and J are TRBV25-1 and TRBJ1-5; D possibly corresponds to TRBD1 (5 bases). Germline V gene sequence: CDR1 MGHDK, CDR2 SYGVNS. V was cut by 3 bases and J by 6 bases, with 9 bases left in between. The CDR3 sequence is 13 residues long. In nucleotides, the CDR3 is TGTGCCAGCAGTGATAGGGGCTCTCAGCCCCAGCATTTT. Protein sequence: CASSDRGSQPQHF. Using reference TRBV25-1 and TRBJ1-5 for the parts outside the CDR3, the full variable domain is EADIYQTPRYLVIGTGKKITLECSQTMGHDKMYWYQQDPGMELHLIHYSYGVNSTEKGDLSSESTVSRIRTEHFPLTLESARPSHTSQYLCASSDRGSQPQHFGDGTRLSIL.

V and J are TRBV15 and TRBJ2-7; 7 bases match TRBD1. Germline values: CDR1 LNHNV, CDR2 YYDKDF (reference sequence). V trimming: 0 bases; J trimming: 3 bases; junction bases outside the gene matches: 8. This CDR3 contains 16 residues. The DNA of the CDR3 is TGTGCCACCAGCAGAGACACAGGGGAACGCGACTACGAGCAGTACTTC. Its protein product is CATSRDTGERDYEQYF.

This chain's CDR3 is CASSYSGGDNQPQHF. In nucleotides, the CDR3 is TGTGCCAGCAGTTACTCGGGCGGAGACAATCAGCCCCAGCATTTT. The chain recombines TRBV6-6 with TRBJ1-5, with D unclear. The CDR3 contains 15 residues. Trimming took off 0 bases at V and 3 bases at J, with 9 bases between the two ends. The germline gives CDR1 MNHNY, CDR2 SVGAGI (reference sequence).